This is a list of T cell receptor beta chains from one sample in a study of cytomegalovirus exposure and HLA in healthy donors. The method was immunoSEQ multiplex PCR; TCRdb's version includes in-frame clones alone and lacks a portion of them. The data contain roughly 130,000 clones, 74% of them singletons. Sequenced input: PBMCs. These receptors all come from a woman aged 45-65 years in good health and CMV-seropositive. CDR3s include the opening cysteine and the closing phenylalanine or tryptophan. The order of the fields is D gene, CDR3 length, V gene, clone size, J gene, CDR3 DNA, CDR3 protein. A D gene is named only where the DNA matches it firmly. Clone size is stated in some rows and not others, as once, few, many or a class when expanded.

d_call: TRBD1
cdr3_length: 13
v_call: TRBV19
clone_size: -
j_call: TRBJ1-1
cdr3_nt: TGTGCCAGTAGGACAGGGGGGAGGACTGAAGCTTTCTTT
cdr3_aa: CASRTGGRTEAFF

d_call: -
cdr3_length: 14
v_call: TRBV19
clone_size: -
j_call: TRBJ1-1
cdr3_nt: TGTGCCAGTACCCTTTCACAGGGCCGAACTGAAGCTTTCTTT
cdr3_aa: CASTLSQGRTEAFF

d_call: TRBD2
cdr3_length: 16
v_call: TRBV11-2
clone_size: -
j_call: TRBJ2-3
cdr3_nt: TGTGCCAGCAGCTTCCTAGCGGGGGCTAGCACAGATACGCAGTATTTT
cdr3_aa: CASSFLAGASTDTQYF

d_call: TRBD2
cdr3_length: 13
v_call: TRBV13
clone_size: few
j_call: TRBJ2-2
cdr3_nt: TGTGCCAGCCGGACTAGCGGGGAAGGGGAGCTGTTTTTT
cdr3_aa: CASRTSGEGELFF

d_call: TRBD1
cdr3_length: 15
v_call: TRBV6-5
clone_size: -
j_call: TRBJ1-1
cdr3_nt: TGTGCCAGCAGTCCCTCCTGGACAGGGGTTAGTGAAGCTTTCTTT
cdr3_aa: CASSPSWTGVSEAFF

d_call: -
cdr3_length: 15
v_call: TRBV10-1
clone_size: -
j_call: TRBJ2-3
cdr3_nt: TGCGCCAGCAGCCCCGGAGGAAGCGGAGACAATACGCAGTATTTT
cdr3_aa: CASSPGGSGDNTQYF

d_call: TRBD2
cdr3_length: 16
v_call: TRBV4-3
clone_size: -
j_call: TRBJ2-2
cdr3_nt: TGCGCCAGCAGCCAAGATCGGCGGGGGAAAACCGGGGAGCTGTTTTTT
cdr3_aa: CASSQDRRGKTGELFF

d_call: TRBD2
cdr3_length: 17
v_call: TRBV11-2
clone_size: -
j_call: TRBJ2-1
cdr3_nt: TGTGCCAGCAGCTTAGAGACCTGGGCTAGCGGTTACAATGAGCAGTTCTTC
cdr3_aa: CASSLETWASGYNEQFF

d_call: TRBD1
cdr3_length: 16
v_call: TRBV27
clone_size: few
j_call: TRBJ2-3
cdr3_nt: TGTGCCAGCAGTTTGGCCCAGGGGGCTGGCACAGATACGCAGTATTTT
cdr3_aa: CASSLAQGAGTDTQYF

d_call: -
cdr3_length: 11
v_call: TRBV14
clone_size: few
j_call: TRBJ2-7
cdr3_nt: TGTGCCAGCAGCGCTAATTACGAGCAGTACTTC
cdr3_aa: CASSANYEQYF

d_call: -
cdr3_length: 15
v_call: TRBV5-4
clone_size: -
j_call: TRBJ2-7
cdr3_nt: TGTGCCAGCAGCCCCGTTGGGACTTCCGACTACGAGCAGTACTTC
cdr3_aa: CASSPVGTSDYEQYF